These T cell receptor beta chains were read from a single sample in a study of blood T cell repertoires in COVID-19. TCRdb's table, derived via immunoSEQ multiplex PCR, lists solely in-frame clones and lacks some. This table holds 90,000 to 110,000 clones, 84% found once. Input material: peripheral blood. These receptor sequences come from a woman aged 45-65 years with acute or convalescent COVID-19. Each CDR3 is given with its conserved first and last residue. D genes are given only for firm matches. Where a row states a size, it is once, few, many or the class of an expanded clone; other rows omit it.

v_call: TRBV5-1; clone_size: once; d_call: TRBD1; j_call: TRBJ1-6; cdr3_aa: CASPPTGLRNSPLHF; cdr3_nt: TGCGCCAGCCCACCGACAGGGCTGAGGAATTCACCCCTCCACTTT
v_call: TRBV6-4; clone_size: -; d_call: TRBD1; j_call: TRBJ2-1; cdr3_aa: CASSVGQGGNEQFF; cdr3_nt: TGTGCCAGCAGTGTGGGACAGGGAGGCAATGAGCAGTTCTTC
v_call: TRBV19; clone_size: -; d_call: -; j_call: TRBJ1-1; cdr3_aa: CASSILGTEAFF; cdr3_nt: TGTGCCAGTAGTATCCTCGGGACAGAAGCTTTCTTT
v_call: TRBV11-3; clone_size: -; d_call: TRBD2; j_call: TRBJ2-5; cdr3_aa: CASSPGLAGETQYF; cdr3_nt: TGTGCCAGCAGCCCCGGACTAGCGGGGGAGACCCAGTACTTC
v_call: TRBV24-1; clone_size: -; d_call: TRBD1; j_call: TRBJ2-1; cdr3_aa: CATSDLSKGDRGRLHYNEQFF; cdr3_nt: TGTGCCACCAGTGATTTGTCTAAAGGGGACAGGGGGCGGCTACACTACAATGAGCAGTTCTTC
v_call: TRBV15; clone_size: -; d_call: -; j_call: TRBJ1-5; cdr3_aa: CATRGGSGQNQPQHF; cdr3_nt: TGTGCCACCAGGGGTGGCTCAGGGCAAAATCAGCCCCAGCATTTT
v_call: TRBV28; clone_size: -; d_call: -; j_call: TRBJ2-7; cdr3_aa: CASSLRQPYEQYF; cdr3_nt: TGTGCCAGCAGCCTGAGACAGCCCTACGAGCAGTACTTC
v_call: TRBV28; clone_size: -; d_call: -; j_call: TRBJ1-6; cdr3_aa: CASRLGTQGNSPLHF; cdr3_nt: TGTGCCAGCAGGCTCGGGACTCAAGGCAATTCACCCCTCCACTTT
v_call: TRBV10-3; clone_size: once; d_call: TRBD1; j_call: TRBJ2-7; cdr3_aa: CAISGGQLPSRIYEQYF; cdr3_nt: TGTGCCATCAGTGGGGGACAGCTCCCGTCCCGAATCTACGAGCAGTACTTC
v_call: TRBV6-6; clone_size: -; d_call: -; j_call: TRBJ1-5; cdr3_aa: CASTQRREEPQHF; cdr3_nt: TGTGCCAGCACCCAGAGGAGGGAGGAACCCCAGCATTTT
v_call: TRBV5-1; clone_size: -; d_call: -; j_call: TRBJ1-5; cdr3_aa: CASSLEAGVNQPQHF; cdr3_nt: TGCGCCAGCAGCCTAGAGGCAGGGGTCAATCAGCCCCAGCATTTT
v_call: TRBV24-1; clone_size: -; d_call: -; j_call: TRBJ1-2; cdr3_aa: CATSGGPWGRSYGYTF; cdr3_nt: TGTGCCACCAGTGGGGGCCCATGGGGGCGCAGCTATGGCTACACCTTC
v_call: TRBV6-4; clone_size: -; d_call: TRBD1; j_call: TRBJ2-3; cdr3_aa: CASSSETGGGADTQYF; cdr3_nt: TGTGCCAGCAGTTCCGAGACAGGGGGCGGCGCAGATACGCAGTATTTT
v_call: TRBV19; clone_size: -; d_call: TRBD1; j_call: TRBJ1-1; cdr3_aa: CASTPGQGAKTEAFF; cdr3_nt: TGTGCCAGTACCCCGGGGCAGGGGGCGAAGACTGAAGCTTTCTTT
v_call: TRBV12-3/TRBV12-4; clone_size: -; d_call: -; j_call: TRBJ1-1; cdr3_aa: CASSLGLAEAFF; cdr3_nt: TGTGCCAGCAGCCTGGGGCTTGCCGAAGCTTTCTTT
v_call: TRBV20-1; clone_size: -; d_call: -; j_call: TRBJ2-1; cdr3_aa: CAGSAYNEQFF; cdr3_nt: TGCGCAGGGTCCGCGTACAATGAGCAGTTCTTC
v_call: TRBV6-5; clone_size: -; d_call: TRBD1; j_call: TRBJ1-2; cdr3_aa: CASSGTGGNYGYTF; cdr3_nt: TGTGCCAGCAGCGGGACAGGGGGCAACTATGGCTACACCTTC
v_call: TRBV5-1; clone_size: -; d_call: -; j_call: TRBJ2-2; cdr3_aa: CASSLGSLTGELFF; cdr3_nt: TGCGCCAGCAGCTTGGGGAGTCTCACCGGGGAGCTGTTTTTT
v_call: TRBV19; clone_size: -; d_call: -; j_call: TRBJ1-4; cdr3_aa: CASSRYRAADEKLFF; cdr3_nt: TGTGCCAGTAGTCGATACAGGGCCGCTGATGAAAAACTGTTTTTT
v_call: TRBV19; clone_size: -; d_call: TRBD2; j_call: TRBJ2-2; cdr3_aa: CASSMAGGTDTGELFF; cdr3_nt: TGTGCCAGTAGTATGGCGGGGGGCACGGACACCGGGGAGCTGTTTTTT
v_call: TRBV11-2; clone_size: -; d_call: -; j_call: TRBJ2-1; cdr3_aa: CASSLDTDSNNEQFF; cdr3_nt: TGTGCCAGCAGCTTAGATACGGACAGTAACAATGAGCAGTTCTTC
v_call: TRBV27; clone_size: -; d_call: -; j_call: TRBJ1-5; cdr3_aa: CASSYGTGSNQPQHF; cdr3_nt: TGTGCCAGCAGTTACGGGACTGGGAGCAATCAGCCCCAGCATTTT
v_call: TRBV6-4; clone_size: -; d_call: -; j_call: TRBJ2-3; cdr3_aa: CASSDGTSTDTQYF; cdr3_nt: TGTGCCAGCAGTGACGGGACTAGCACAGATACGCAGTATTTT
v_call: TRBV29-1; clone_size: -; d_call: -; j_call: TRBJ1-1; cdr3_aa: CSVGGGNTEAFF; cdr3_nt: TGCAGCGTTGGGGGAGGCAACACTGAAGCTTTCTTT
v_call: TRBV12-3/TRBV12-4; clone_size: -; d_call: -; j_call: TRBJ1-2; cdr3_aa: CASSLTGDYGYTF; cdr3_nt: TGTGCCAGCAGTTTGACGGGGGATTATGGCTACACCTTC
v_call: TRBV19; clone_size: -; d_call: -; j_call: TRBJ1-6; cdr3_aa: CASSIWRSNNSPLHF; cdr3_nt: TGTGCCAGTAGTATCTGGAGGTCAAACAATTCACCCCTCCACTTT
v_call: TRBV23-1; clone_size: -; d_call: TRBD1; j_call: TRBJ1-2; cdr3_aa: CASSQIGKSRDRGFYGYTF; cdr3_nt: TGCGCCAGCAGTCAAATAGGAAAAAGCCGGGACAGGGGGTTCTATGGCTACACCTTC
v_call: TRBV19; clone_size: -; d_call: -; j_call: TRBJ1-5; cdr3_aa: CASSITSTGAGANQPQHF; cdr3_nt: TGTGCCAGTAGTATCACCAGTACTGGTGCAGGGGCCAATCAGCCCCAGCATTTT
v_call: TRBV9; clone_size: -; d_call: TRBD1; j_call: TRBJ1-1; cdr3_aa: CASSAQGEDTEAFF; cdr3_nt: TGTGCCAGCAGCGCCCAGGGGGAGGACACTGAAGCTTTCTTT
v_call: TRBV5-1; clone_size: -; d_call: -; j_call: TRBJ2-7; cdr3_aa: CASRTGSSYEQYF; cdr3_nt: TGCGCCAGCCGGACTGGAAGCTCCTACGAGCAGTACTTC
v_call: TRBV7-3; clone_size: -; d_call: TRBD2; j_call: TRBJ2-1; cdr3_aa: CASSSTSGGNEQFF; cdr3_nt: TGTGCCAGCAGTTCAACTAGCGGGGGTAATGAGCAGTTCTTC
v_call: TRBV6-5; clone_size: -; d_call: -; j_call: TRBJ1-1; cdr3_aa: CASRGIRVGNTEAFF; cdr3_nt: TGTGCCAGCAGGGGGATCAGGGTAGGGAACACTGAAGCTTTCTTT
v_call: TRBV2; clone_size: -; d_call: -; j_call: TRBJ1-4; cdr3_aa: CASKQAPDEKLFF; cdr3_nt: TGTGCCAGCAAGCAGGCCCCTGATGAAAAACTGTTTTTT
v_call: TRBV9; clone_size: few; d_call: -; j_call: TRBJ1-2; cdr3_aa: CARSDGGAGRLAYGYTF; cdr3_nt: TGTGCCCGCAGCGACGGGGGGGCAGGGAGGTTGGCCTATGGCTACACCTTC
v_call: TRBV5-1; clone_size: -; d_call: -; j_call: TRBJ1-2; cdr3_aa: CASSLPGKFEGYTF; cdr3_nt: TGCGCCAGCAGCTTGCCCGGGAAGTTTGAGGGCTACACCTTC
v_call: TRBV30; clone_size: -; d_call: TRBD1; j_call: TRBJ1-1; cdr3_aa: CAWSAAHLTGIEAFF; cdr3_nt: TGTGCCTGGAGTGCCGCTCACCTGACAGGGATCGAAGCTTTCTTT
v_call: TRBV9; clone_size: -; d_call: TRBD1; j_call: TRBJ1-2; cdr3_aa: CASSPRGPNEGYTF; cdr3_nt: TGTGCCAGCAGCCCTAGGGGGCCCAACGAGGGCTACACCTTC
v_call: TRBV6-1; clone_size: -; d_call: -; j_call: TRBJ2-2; cdr3_aa: CASSDPRGGGTGELFF; cdr3_nt: TGTGCCAGCAGTGACCCACGGGGAGGGGGCACCGGGGAGCTGTTTTTT
v_call: TRBV12-3/TRBV12-4; clone_size: few; d_call: TRBD1; j_call: TRBJ1-2; cdr3_aa: CASSYDRGVAF; cdr3_nt: TGTGCCAGCAGTTACGACAGGGGTGTTGCTTTC
v_call: TRBV2; clone_size: -; d_call: TRBD1; j_call: TRBJ2-2; cdr3_aa: CASCDRGTGELFF; cdr3_nt: TGTGCCAGCTGTGACAGGGGGACCGGGGAGCTGTTTTTT
v_call: TRBV6-6; clone_size: -; d_call: -; j_call: TRBJ1-1; cdr3_aa: CASNYPPRAFF; cdr3_nt: TGTGCCAGCAATTACCCCCCGAGAGCTTTCTTT
v_call: TRBV2; clone_size: -; d_call: TRBD2; j_call: TRBJ2-1; cdr3_aa: CASSESAGGFLEQFF; cdr3_nt: TGTGCCAGCAGTGAATCAGCGGGGGGGTTCCTGGAGCAGTTCTTC
v_call: TRBV7-2; clone_size: -; d_call: -; j_call: TRBJ1-5; cdr3_aa: CASSSYRARGNQPQHF; cdr3_nt: TGTGCCAGCAGCTCGTACAGGGCTAGGGGAAATCAGCCCCAGCATTTT
v_call: TRBV5-1; clone_size: -; d_call: -; j_call: TRBJ2-2; cdr3_aa: CASSRDNSFEELFF; cdr3_nt: TGCGCCAGCAGCCGGGACAATTCGTTCGAGGAGCTGTTTTTT
v_call: TRBV7-3; clone_size: -; d_call: -; j_call: TRBJ1-1; cdr3_aa: CASSFQAGQITEAFF; cdr3_nt: TGTGCCAGCAGCTTCCAGGCAGGGCAGATCACTGAAGCTTTCTTT
v_call: TRBV19; clone_size: few; d_call: -; j_call: TRBJ2-2; cdr3_aa: CASSIVGGAGELFF; cdr3_nt: TGTGCCAGTAGTATAGTCGGGGGAGCCGGGGAGCTGTTTTTT
v_call: TRBV27; clone_size: -; d_call: -; j_call: TRBJ2-7; cdr3_aa: CASSSQQGLPPYEQYF; cdr3_nt: TGTGCCAGCAGCAGCCAGCAGGGGCTCCCTCCTTACGAGCAGTACTTC
v_call: TRBV24-1; clone_size: -; d_call: -; j_call: TRBJ1-5; cdr3_aa: CATSGGREVQPQHF; cdr3_nt: TGTGCCACCAGTGGAGGCAGGGAGGTTCAGCCCCAGCATTTT
v_call: TRBV15; clone_size: -; d_call: -; j_call: TRBJ1-2; cdr3_aa: CATSSNYLSYGYTF; cdr3_nt: TGTGCCACCAGCAGTAACTACCTCAGCTATGGCTACACCTTC
v_call: TRBV5-6; clone_size: -; d_call: -; j_call: TRBJ2-7; cdr3_aa: CASSSTGGMGEQYF; cdr3_nt: TGTGCCAGCAGCTCGACCGGGGGTATGGGCGAGCAGTACTTC
v_call: TRBV18; clone_size: few; d_call: TRBD2; j_call: TRBJ2-3; cdr3_aa: CASSPDLAGAPDTQYF; cdr3_nt: TGTGCCAGCTCACCAGATTTAGCGGGGGCCCCAGATACGCAGTATTTT
v_call: TRBV12-3/TRBV12-4; clone_size: -; d_call: TRBD1; j_call: TRBJ2-1; cdr3_aa: CASRTGGYNEQFF; cdr3_nt: TGTGCCAGCAGAACAGGGGGCTACAATGAGCAGTTCTTC
v_call: TRBV6-5; clone_size: -; d_call: TRBD1; j_call: TRBJ1-6; cdr3_aa: CASSFDRGNSPLHF; cdr3_nt: TGTGCCAGCAGTTTCGACAGGGGGAATTCACCCCTCCACTTT